A selection of T cell receptor beta chains follows, all from one sample in a study of cytomegalovirus exposure and HLA in healthy donors. This table comes from immunoSEQ multiplex PCR, and its TCRdb copy is limited to in-frame clones, with some not included. The table lists over 200,000 clones, around 90% of them singletons. Input material: PBMCs. The origin of the receptors is a woman aged 18-29 years in good health and CMV-seronegative. The conserved cysteine and the conserved F or W are not part of the CDR3 here.

j_call,v_call,cdr3_aa
TRBJ1-3,TRBV10-1,ASGDGSSGNTIY
TRBJ2-5,TRBV29-1,SVEWGVGETQY
TRBJ2-7,TRBV6-5,ASSPSTGGAYEQY
TRBJ2-7,TRBV6-1,ASSGGGSYEQY
TRBJ2-3,TRBV4-3,ASSQEPGTDTQY
TRBJ1-3,TRBV2,ASSQRGGGNTIY
TRBJ1-2,TRBV5-4,ASSLREPTYGYT
TRBJ1-1,TRBV27,ASSGGTWDTEAF
TRBJ1-3,TRBV5-1,ASSLDTGVSGNTIY
TRBJ2-7,TRBV2,ASSLVLEQY
TRBJ2-3,TRBV5-1,ASSPGNTDTQY
TRBJ2-7,TRBV28,ASGPHLGEGSYEQY
TRBJ1-1,TRBV6-6,ASSYSPRNMNTEAF
TRBJ2-7,TRBV30,AWSVSSGRLQY
TRBJ2-1,TRBV11-2,ASSLGTSGRYYNEQF
TRBJ2-1,TRBV18,ASSPQGANNEQF
TRBJ2-7,TRBV4-1,ASSPGLGSYEQY
TRBJ1-1,TRBV2,ASSLRGQGARDTEAF
TRBJ1-5,TRBV2,ASRENTENQPQH
TRBJ2-7,TRBV7-2,ASSLTDRAGYEQY
TRBJ2-5,TRBV21-1,ASSKGSGGFRETQY
TRBJ1-1,TRBV27,ASSLGASLEAF
TRBJ2-7,TRBV20-1,SAFSVEQY
TRBJ1-5,TRBV2,ASSGQGEQGPQH
TRBJ2-1,TRBV9,ASSVGSNIEQF
TRBJ1-2,TRBV28,ASSFGRRNYGYT
TRBJ2-3,TRBV7-2,ASSLSRTADTQY
TRBJ2-3,TRBV6-1,ASSEGQGATDTQY
TRBJ2-3,TRBV7-3,ASSFGGPTDTQY
TRBJ2-7,TRBV27,ASSSDDRGTYEQY
TRBJ2-5,TRBV7-9,ASSLVGRRTEKETQY
TRBJ2-7,TRBV6-1,ASTAGGIREQY
TRBJ1-2,TRBV27,ASRTQGGNYGYT
TRBJ1-1,TRBV29-1,SVVGGDTEAF
TRBJ2-5,TRBV4-2,ASSQVAGNQETQY
TRBJ1-2,TRBV19,ASSPVRGGYT
TRBJ1-2,TRBV7-2,ASSLGGGGYGYT
TRBJ1-3,TRBV6-5,ASSYETVSSGNTIY
TRBJ2-4,TRBV4-1,ASSQANRAAKNIQY
TRBJ1-1,TRBV4-1,ASSQVGAGGKTEAF
TRBJ2-1,TRBV27,ASSLRVRYEQF
TRBJ2-7,TRBV6-5,ASRETGGSSYEQY
TRBJ2-7,TRBV29-1,SVETGGMDEQY
TRBJ1-2,TRBV11-2,ASSSVGQNYGYT
TRBJ2-5,TRBV5-1,ASSLALLPTGEKETQY